This T cell receptor beta chain was documented in a study of T cells in Graves' hyperthyroidism and ophthalmopathy. Clinical Activity Scores of at least 3, NOSPECS grades of at least 4 and durations under 3 months characterized ophthalmopathy patients. This clonotype has only a few counts. It was RNA transcripts that yielded the amplified TCR beta CDR3 regions. The primer set for the first-round RT-PCR of the TCR CDR3 was HTBI. From the multiplex PCR reads, TCRdb called clonotypes with MiXCR, one entry per CDR3 protein. The sample holds about 600,000 distinct CDR3 sequences; roughly 15% are singletons and the top ten take roughly 3.3%. The origin of this receptor is a woman in her forties with Graves' ophthalmopathy. Sequencing used blood.

The CDR3 coding sequence is TGTGCCAGCAGCTGGCCGGGACAGGGGGACAATGAGCAGTTCTTC. Its protein product is CASSWPGQGDNEQFF. This chain joins TRBV12-3 or TRBV12-4 and TRBJ2-1, with TRBD1 matching over 11 bases. The CDR3 has 15 residues. The V segment lost 6 bases and the J segment 5 bases; nucleotides outside the gene matches: 6.